What follows are 18 T cell receptor beta chains derived from one specimen sequenced in a study of breast tumors, draining lymph nodes, adjacent tissues. Samples came from axillary lymph nodes draining the breast cancer. TCRdb re-called the multiplex PCR reads with MiXCR, one entry per CDR3 protein. The sample includes 100,000 to 150,000 distinct CDR3 sequences, about a fifth of them seen just once. Sequenced input: axillary lymph node tissue. The receptors come from a female donor with breast cancer. Some clones in this sample may be carry-over from other donors' samples.

Ten or more counts support this clonotype. V and J are TRBV20-1 and TRBJ2-1; weak D call: TRBD2 (5 bases). CDR3 length equals 14 residues. V was shortened by 6 bases and J by 0 bases, with 12 bases between the two germline ends. The germline V gene encodes CDR1 DFQATT and CDR2 SNEGSKA (reference sequence). Here the CDR3 DNA reads TGCAGTGCAGGCGGTAGCGACTCCTACAATGAGCAGTTCTTC. Amino acids: CSAGGSDSYNEQFF.

This clonotype was recorded many times. CDR3 nucleotide sequence: TGTGCCAGCAGCTTGTGGGAAGGACCCTACGAGCAGTACTTC. Translated, it gives CASSLWEGPYEQYF. The rearrangement uses TRBV5-5 and TRBJ2-7; D is unclear. CDR1 and CDR2 (germline): SGHKS, YYEKEE (reference sequence). The CDR3 runs to 14 residues. V was pared by 1 base and J by 2 bases, with 10 bases between.

The chain recombines TRBV6-5 with TRBJ2-3, with TRBD2 matching over 15 bases. There are 20 residues in the CDR3. Germline-derived CDR1 and CDR2 are MNHEY and SVGAGI. The J segment lost 5 bases and the V segment lost 0 bases, leaving 12 bases of the junction unmatched. CDR3 nucleotide sequence: TGTGCCAGCAGTTACTCCGGACCCCATGGACTAGCGGGAGGGTTAGATACGCAGTATTTT. Amino acid sequence: CASSYSGPHGLAGGLDTQYF.

There are many counts of this clonotype. The rearrangement uses TRBV7-8 and TRBJ2-1, with 11 positions matching TRBD2. The CDR3 length is 16 residues. After removal of 1 base from V and 7 bases from J, the junction contained 6 bases not matched to a gene. Looked up from germline, CDR1 is SGHVS and CDR2 is FQNEAQ. The CDR3 loop reads CASSLVLLAGANEQFF. The CDR3 DNA follows: TGTGCCAGCAGCTTAGTCTTACTAGCGGGAGCGAATGAGCAGTTCTTC.

This clonotype was counted many times. The chain couples TRBV30 to TRBJ2-3; D remains unclear. Trimming removed 4 bases at V and 6 bases at J, with 11 bases between. This CDR3 contains 12 residues. In germline, CDR1 is GTSNPN, CDR2 SVGIG (reference sequence). CDR3 nucleotide sequence: TGTGCCTGGAAACAAGGGTGGGATACGCAGTATTTT. As protein: CAWKQGWDTQYF.

This clonotype was observed a few times. Being one base from a much bigger clone, this may be a read error. The genes are TRBV15 and TRBJ1-4; maybe TRBD1 (6 bases). Germline loops: CDR1 LNHNV, CDR2 YYDKDF (reference sequence). This CDR3 contains 15 residues. CDR3 in amino acids: CATSRAGATNEKPFF. The DNA of the CDR3 is TGTGCCACCAGCAGAGCAGGGGCAACTAATGAAAAACCGTTTTTT.

This clonotype was detected many times. CDR3 nucleotide sequence: TGTGCCAGCAGTTTAAGTAGCGGGACCGAGCAGTACTTC. This codes for CASSLSSGTEQYF. The chain joins TRBV28 to TRBJ2-7; 8 nucleotides align to TRBD2. The CDR3 runs 13 residues. Germline V gene sequence: CDR1 MDHEN, CDR2 SYDVKM. With 2 bases clipped from V and 6 bases from J, the junction kept 3 bases outside the gene matches.

At least ten counts were recorded for this clonotype. The chain recombines TRBV6-2 or TRBV6-3 with TRBJ2-1, with D hard to call. Germline values: CDR1 MNHEY, CDR2 SVGEGT. V was shortened by 4 bases and J by 2 bases, with 12 bases between the two germline ends. The CDR3 runs 15 residues. CDR3 nucleotide sequence: TGTGCCAGCAGTTTTCCTAGAGGCCCCTACAATGAGCAGTTCTTC. Its protein is CASSFPRGPYNEQFF.

This clonotype was seen once. This may arise from a read error, as a much more abundant clone is one base away. The rearrangement links TRBV20-1 to TRBJ2-3; D call uncertain. V lost 1 base and J 1 base, leaving 9 bases between the germline ends. The CDR3 extends over 14 amino acids. Germline CDR1 DFQATT, CDR2 SNEGSKA (reference sequence). This chain's CDR3 is CSARVRAGTDTQYF. CDR3 DNA sequence: TGCAGTGCTAGAGTTCGGGCGGGCACAGATACGCAGTATTTT.

As concerns this clonotype: A much larger clone is a single base away; this may be a read error. The J gene is TRBJ2-3, the V gene TRBV2, with D possibly called TRBD1 or TRBD2 (6 bases each). V lost 6 bases and J 5 bases, leaving 18 bases between the germline ends. This CDR3 contains 15 residues. In germline, CDR1 is SNHLY, CDR2 FYNNEI. The DNA for the CDR3 is TGTGCCAGCAGAGGGGACCCGGGGGCGGGAGATACGCAGTATTTT. It yields the protein CASRGDPGAGDTQYF. Based on the CDR3 plus reference TRBV2 and TRBJ2-3, the full variable domain is EPEVTQTPSHQVTQMGQEVILRCVPISNHLYFYWYRQILGQKVEFLVSFYNNEISEKSEIFDDQFSVERPDGSNFTLKIRSTKLEDSAMYFCASRGDPGAGDTQYFGPGTRLTVL.

A remark on this clonotype: A much larger clone differs by one base, so this may be a read error. The chain recombines TRBV7-9 with TRBJ2-5; 7 bases are shared with TRBD1. Germline-derived CDR1 and CDR2 are SEHNR and FQNEAQ (reference sequence). The CDR3 is made up of 14 amino acids. Written as DNA, the CDR3 is TGTGTCAGCAGCTCGGGACAGCCTCAAGAGACCCAGTACTTC. Amino acid sequence: CVSSSGQPQETQYF.

CDR3 bases: TGTGCCAGCAGTGACTTAGGCCCAGCGGGAGAAGGGATCTGGGCGGCCGGGGAGCTGTTTTTT. Translating it yields CASSDLGPAGEGIWAAGELFF. The chain is built from TRBV6-4 and TRBJ2-2; TRBD2 agrees at 8 bases. CDR3 size: 21 residues. The V segment lost 1 base and the J segment 6 bases; nucleotides outside the gene matches: 22. Looked up from germline, CDR1 is MRHNA and CDR2 is SNTAGT.

This clonotype was counted many times. The rearrangement joins TRBV6-1 to TRBJ1-5; D possibly corresponds to TRBD1 (5 bases). Per the germline V gene, CDR1 is MNHNS and CDR2 is SASEGT. Trimming cost V 0 bases and J 7 bases, with 7 bases left between them. The CDR3 is 13 residues long. CDR3 coding DNA: TGTGCCAGCAGTGAAGCGTGGGACCAGCCCCAGCATTTT. Translation gives CASSEAWDQPQHF.

This clonotype occurred many times. CDR3 DNA sequence: TGTGCCAGCAGCCAGACTACGAATGAGCAGTTCTTC. Translation: CASSQTTNEQFF. V is TRBV11-2 and J is TRBJ2-1, with D possibly being TRBD2 (5 bases). V lost 5 bases and J lost 7, with 9 bases in between. The CDR3 extends over 12 amino acids. The germline CDR1 and CDR2 sequences are SGHAT and FQNNGV.

J is TRBJ1-4 and V is TRBV6-1; TRBD1 agrees at 8 bases. V gave up 6 bases and J gave up 8 bases; unmatched junction bases: 8. CDR1 is MNHNS and CDR2 is SASEGT in the germline V gene. This CDR3 is built from 14 residues. The CDR3 here is CASRPDRGREKLFF. The CDR3 region has the DNA TGTGCCAGCAGACCAGACAGGGGCCGGGAAAAACTGTTTTTT.

Details on this clonotype: With a much larger clone just one base away, this may be a read error. The final CDR3 position lacks the conserved phenylalanine or tryptophan, pointing to a likely read error. This chain joins TRBV12-3 or TRBV12-4 and TRBJ2-5, with D perhaps being TRBD1 or TRBD2 (5 bases each). The CDR3 has 13 amino acids. V lost 3 bases and J lost 5, with 10 bases in between. CDR3 in DNA: TGTGCCAGCAGTTTCGTTGGGGGTGAGACCCAGTACCTC. Translated: CASSFVGGETQYL.

This clonotype has just a few counts. One end of the junction varies from germline; a read error may be responsible. V is TRBV20-1 and J is TRBJ1-5, with a tentative D call TRBD1 (6 bases). CDR3 length equals 16 residues. Germline lookup yields CDR1 DFQATT and CDR2 SNEGSKA (reference sequence). The CDR3 is CSARGGGARSSQPQHF. CDR3 sequence (DNA): TGCAGTGCTAGAGGGGGGGGGGCGCGAAGCAGTCAGCCCCAGCATTTT.

This clonotype was seen at least ten times. The chain joins TRBV4-3 to TRBJ1-5, with D perhaps matching TRBD1 (6 bases). Trimming took 1 base from V and 1 from J, leaving 14 bases between them. The germline V gene encodes CDR1 LGHNA and CDR2 YSLEER. CDR3 length equals 17 residues. CDR3 DNA: TGCGCCAGCAGCCAAGGGTTCAGGGGATGCAGCAATCAGCCCCAGCATTTT. It codes for CASSQGFRGCSNQPQHF.